The 6 T cell receptor beta chains given below trace back to one sample, sequenced in a study of CD8 T cells in ankylosing spondylitis. TCRdb analysed the 5' RACE reads with MiXCR anew, one entry per CDR3 protein. The table shows 150,000 to 200,000 distinct CDR3 sequences, with approximately 12% occurring only once. Sequencing was performed on blood, either unsorted or a sorted T cell fraction (not recorded which). These receptors were obtained from a female donor with ankylosing spondylitis or in good health (not recorded which).

The rearrangement links TRBV20-1 to TRBJ2-2, with D perhaps matching TRBD1 or TRBD2 (5 bases each). Germline CDR1 and CDR2: DFQATT and SNEGSKA (reference sequence). Trimming stripped 3 bases from V and 6 bases from J, with 14 bases between. This CDR3 is 14 amino acids long. The CDR3 sequence: CSARDPGGPGELFF. The CDR3 DNA reads as TGCAGTGCTAGGGATCCTGGGGGTCCCGGGGAGCTGTTTTTT.

This clonotype occurred many times. This chain joins TRBV7-9 and TRBJ2-2, with D possibly being TRBD2 (6 bases). Germline loops: CDR1 SEHNR, CDR2 FQNEAQ (reference sequence). V was clipped by 6 bases and J by 7 bases, with 9 bases between them. The CDR3 runs to 12 residues. In DNA form, the CDR3 reads TGTGCCAGCAGTGTCGGGGGCGGGGAGCTGTTTTTT. Protein: CASSVGGGELFF. The variable domain in full, completed from reference TRBV7-9 and TRBJ2-2, reads DTGVSQNPRHKITKRGQNVTFRCDPISEHNRLYWYRQTLGQGPEFLTYFQNEAQLEKSRLLSDRFSAERPKGSFSTLEIQRTEQGDSAMYLCASSVGGGELFFGEGSRLTVL.

Ten or more counts support this clonotype. This sequence joins TRBV6-1 and TRBJ1-1; 8 bases map to TRBD1. Trimming took 1 base from V and 8 from J; bases not matched to a gene: 12. Germline-derived CDR1 and CDR2 are MNHNS and SASEGT. This CDR3 contains 16 residues. The chain's CDR3 is CASSEGMGQASLEAFF. The CDR3 DNA reads TGTGCCAGCAGTGAAGGGATGGGACAGGCATCTTTAGAAGCTTTCTTT.

This clonotype came up a few times. The chain combines TRBV24-1 with TRBJ2-1; weak D call: TRBD1 (5 bases). Trimming cost V 1 base and J 4 bases, with 10 bases left between them. The CDR3 contains 15 residues. Germline-derived CDR1 and CDR2 are KGHDR and SFDVKD. CDR3 in amino acids: CATSDLYQGYNEQFF. CDR3 nucleotides: TGTGCCACCAGTGATTTATACCAGGGTTACAATGAGCAGTTCTTC.

This clonotype was observed a few times. The CDR3 protein is CASSQDLHYEQYF. The CDR3 bases are TGCGCCAGCAGCCAAGATCTACACTACGAGCAGTACTTC. J is TRBJ2-7 and V is TRBV4-3, with no clear D. Germline lookup yields CDR1 LGHNA and CDR2 YSLEER. The V gene lost 0 bases and the J gene lost 3 bases, with 6 bases spanning the gap. CDR3 length: 13 residues.

This clonotype ranks as medium-sized (0.01 to 0.1%). The chain has TRBV7-9 and TRBJ2-1; 9 bases agree with TRBD1. This CDR3 has 13 residues. J was trimmed by 5 bases and V by 10 bases; bases with no gene match: 6. The V gene's germline CDR1 is SEHNR and CDR2 FQNEAQ (reference sequence). The CDR3 region has the DNA TGTGCCATTGCCGGGACAGGGAACAATGAGCAGTTCTTC. Protein product: CAIAGTGNNEQFF.